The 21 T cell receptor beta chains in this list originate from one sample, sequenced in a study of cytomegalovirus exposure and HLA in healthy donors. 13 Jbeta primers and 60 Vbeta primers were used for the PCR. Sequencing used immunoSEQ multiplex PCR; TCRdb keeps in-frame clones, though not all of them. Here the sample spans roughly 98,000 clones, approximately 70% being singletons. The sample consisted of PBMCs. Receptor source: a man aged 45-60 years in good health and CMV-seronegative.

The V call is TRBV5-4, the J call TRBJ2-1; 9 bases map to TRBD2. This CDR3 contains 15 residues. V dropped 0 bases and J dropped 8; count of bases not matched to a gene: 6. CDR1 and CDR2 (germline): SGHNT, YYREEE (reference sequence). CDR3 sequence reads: CASSLGGGAGDEQFF. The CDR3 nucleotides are TGTGCCAGCAGCTTGGGCGGGGGGGCTGGCGATGAGCAGTTCTTC.

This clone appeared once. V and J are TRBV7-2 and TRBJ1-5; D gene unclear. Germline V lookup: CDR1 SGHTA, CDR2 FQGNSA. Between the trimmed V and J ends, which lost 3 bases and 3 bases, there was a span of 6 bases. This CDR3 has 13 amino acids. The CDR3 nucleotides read TGTGCCAGCAGCTTTCAGATCAATCAGCCCCAGCATTTT. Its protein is CASSFQINQPQHF.

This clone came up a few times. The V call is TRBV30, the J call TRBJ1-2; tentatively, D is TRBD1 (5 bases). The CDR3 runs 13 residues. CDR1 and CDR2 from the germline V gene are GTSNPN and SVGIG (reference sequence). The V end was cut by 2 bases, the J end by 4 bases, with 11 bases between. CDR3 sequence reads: CAWSSGQGYGYTF. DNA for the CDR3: TGTGCCTGGAGTTCCGGGCAGGGCTATGGCTACACCTTC.

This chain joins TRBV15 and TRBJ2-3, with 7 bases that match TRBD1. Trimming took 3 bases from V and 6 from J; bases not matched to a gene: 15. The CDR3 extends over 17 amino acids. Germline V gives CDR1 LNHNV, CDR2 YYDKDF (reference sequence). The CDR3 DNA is TGTGCCACCAGCAGCCCTTTACAGGGGAAGGGTGGGGATACGCAGTATTTT. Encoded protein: CATSSPLQGKGGDTQYF.

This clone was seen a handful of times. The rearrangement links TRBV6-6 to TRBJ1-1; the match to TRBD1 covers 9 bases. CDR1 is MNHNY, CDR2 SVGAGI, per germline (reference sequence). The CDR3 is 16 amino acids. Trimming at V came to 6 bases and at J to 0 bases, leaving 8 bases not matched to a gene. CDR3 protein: CASRRGQGNLNTEAFF. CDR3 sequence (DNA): TGTGCCAGCAGACGAGGACAGGGGAACCTGAACACTGAAGCTTTCTTT.

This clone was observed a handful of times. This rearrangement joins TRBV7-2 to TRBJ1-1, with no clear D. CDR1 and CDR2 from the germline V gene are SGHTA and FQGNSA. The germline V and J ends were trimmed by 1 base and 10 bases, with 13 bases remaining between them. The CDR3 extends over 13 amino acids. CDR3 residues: CASSLEPRQVAFF. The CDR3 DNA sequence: TGTGCCAGCAGCTTAGAACCCAGGCAGGTAGCTTTCTTT. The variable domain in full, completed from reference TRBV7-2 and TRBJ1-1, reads GAGVSQSPSNKVTEKGKDVELRCDPISGHTALYWYRQSLGQGLEFLIYFQGNSAPDKSGLPSDRFSAERTGGSVSTLTIQRTQQEDSAVYLCASSLEPRQVAFFGQGTRLTVV.

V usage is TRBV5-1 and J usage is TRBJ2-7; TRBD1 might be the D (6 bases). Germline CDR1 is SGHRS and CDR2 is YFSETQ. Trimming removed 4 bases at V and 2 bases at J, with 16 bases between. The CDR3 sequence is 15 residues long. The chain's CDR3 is CASSHGGAGAYEQYF. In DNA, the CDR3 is TGCGCCAGCAGCCACGGTGGGGCAGGGGCCTACGAGCAGTACTTC.

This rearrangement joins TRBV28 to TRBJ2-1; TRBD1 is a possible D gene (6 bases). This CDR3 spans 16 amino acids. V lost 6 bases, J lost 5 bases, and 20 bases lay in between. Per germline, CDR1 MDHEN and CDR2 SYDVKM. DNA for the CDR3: TGTGCCAGCAGCCTTACGAGGACAGAATTCCACAATGAGCAGTTCTTC. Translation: CASSLTRTEFHNEQFF.

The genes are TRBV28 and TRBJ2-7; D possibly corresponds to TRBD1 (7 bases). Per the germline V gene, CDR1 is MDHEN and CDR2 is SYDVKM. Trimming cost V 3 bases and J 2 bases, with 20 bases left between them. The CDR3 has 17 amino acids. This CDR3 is CASSLHPRDRPTYEQYF. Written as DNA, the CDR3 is TGTGCCAGCAGTTTGCACCCGCGGGACAGACCAACCTACGAGCAGTACTTC.

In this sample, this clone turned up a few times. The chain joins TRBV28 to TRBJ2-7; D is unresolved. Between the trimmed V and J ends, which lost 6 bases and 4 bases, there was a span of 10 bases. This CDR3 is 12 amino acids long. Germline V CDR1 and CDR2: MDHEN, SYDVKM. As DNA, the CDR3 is TGTGCCAGCAGGCCGCAAACTTACGAGCAGTACTTC. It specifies CASRPQTYEQYF. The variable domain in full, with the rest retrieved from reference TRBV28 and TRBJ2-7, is DVKVTQSSRYLVKRTGEKVFLECVQDMDHENMFWYRQDPGLGLRLIYFSYDVKMKEKGDIPEGYSVSREKKERFSLILESASTNQTSMYLCASRPQTYEQYFGPGTRLTVT.

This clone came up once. The CDR3 loop reads CASKKAVPGQVPNYGYTF. In nucleotides, the CDR3 is TGTGCCAGCAAAAAAGCGGTACCGGGACAGGTCCCTAACTATGGCTACACCTTC. The chain links TRBV21-1 to TRBJ1-2; the table's TRBD1 call for D was not verified on the DNA. TRBV21-1 is given as a pseudogene. The CDR3 spans 18 residues.

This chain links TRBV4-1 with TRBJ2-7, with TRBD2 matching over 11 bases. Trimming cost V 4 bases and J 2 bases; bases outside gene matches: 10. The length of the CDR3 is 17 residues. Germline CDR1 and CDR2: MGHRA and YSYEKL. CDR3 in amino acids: CASSPGLAGGIPYEQYF. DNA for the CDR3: TGCGCCAGCAGCCCCGGACTAGCGGGTGGGATTCCCTACGAGCAGTACTTC.

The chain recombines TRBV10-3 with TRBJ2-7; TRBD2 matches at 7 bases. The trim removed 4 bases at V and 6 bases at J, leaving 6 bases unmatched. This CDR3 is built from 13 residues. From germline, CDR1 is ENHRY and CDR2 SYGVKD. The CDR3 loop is CAISGGSHSEQYF. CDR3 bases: TGTGCCATCAGTGGCGGGAGCCACAGCGAGCAGTACTTC.

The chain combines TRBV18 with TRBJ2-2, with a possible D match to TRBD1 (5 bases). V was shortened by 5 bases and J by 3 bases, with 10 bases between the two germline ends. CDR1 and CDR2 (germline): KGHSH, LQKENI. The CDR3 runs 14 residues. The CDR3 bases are TGTGCCAGCTCAGTAACAGGAGACACCGGGGAGCTGTTTTTT. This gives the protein CASSVTGDTGELFF.

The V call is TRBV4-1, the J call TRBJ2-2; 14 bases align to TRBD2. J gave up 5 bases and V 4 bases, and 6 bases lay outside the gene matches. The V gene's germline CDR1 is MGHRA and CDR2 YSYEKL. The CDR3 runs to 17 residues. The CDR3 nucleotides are TGCGCCAGCAGCCGTGGGACTAGCGGGGGAGGGACCGGGGAGCTGTTTTTT. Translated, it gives CASSRGTSGGGTGELFF.

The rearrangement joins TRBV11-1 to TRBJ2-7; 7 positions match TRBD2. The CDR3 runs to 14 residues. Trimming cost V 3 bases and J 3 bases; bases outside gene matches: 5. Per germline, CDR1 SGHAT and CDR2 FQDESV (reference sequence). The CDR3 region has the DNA TGTGCCAGCAGCTTTGAGGGCGGGGGCTACGAGCAGTACTTC. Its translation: CASSFEGGGYEQYF.

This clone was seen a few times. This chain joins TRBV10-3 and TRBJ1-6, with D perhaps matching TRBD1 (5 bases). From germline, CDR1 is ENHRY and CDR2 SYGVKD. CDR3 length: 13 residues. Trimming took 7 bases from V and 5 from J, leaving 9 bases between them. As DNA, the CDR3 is TGTGCCATCAAAACAGGCGATAATTCACCCCTCCACTTT. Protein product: CAIKTGDNSPLHF.

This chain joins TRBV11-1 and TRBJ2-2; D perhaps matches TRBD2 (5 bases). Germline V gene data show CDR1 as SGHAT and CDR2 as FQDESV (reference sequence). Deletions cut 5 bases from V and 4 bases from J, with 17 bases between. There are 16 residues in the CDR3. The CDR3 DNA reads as TGTGCCAGCAGCCCCCCAGCGGTGGGTCCCACCGGGGAGCTGTTTTTT. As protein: CASSPPAVGPTGELFF.

This CDR3 is CASSHNAEDRGGLGANVLTF. The CDR3 coding sequence is TGCGCCAGCAGTCATAACGCCGAGGACAGGGGTGGCCTGGGGGCCAACGTCCTGACTTTC. J is TRBJ2-6 and V is TRBV23-1; 9 positions match TRBD1. TRBV23-1 is classed as an ORF, of uncertain function. The V and J ends lost 3 bases and 4 bases, in that order; junction bases with no gene match: 16. The CDR3 runs to 20 residues.

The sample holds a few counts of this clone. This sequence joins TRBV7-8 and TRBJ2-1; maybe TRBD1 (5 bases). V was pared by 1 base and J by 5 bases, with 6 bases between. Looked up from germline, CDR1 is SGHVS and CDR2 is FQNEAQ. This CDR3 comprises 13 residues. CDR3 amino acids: CASSLGRDNEQFF. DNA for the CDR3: TGTGCCAGCAGCTTAGGCAGGGACAATGAGCAGTTCTTC.

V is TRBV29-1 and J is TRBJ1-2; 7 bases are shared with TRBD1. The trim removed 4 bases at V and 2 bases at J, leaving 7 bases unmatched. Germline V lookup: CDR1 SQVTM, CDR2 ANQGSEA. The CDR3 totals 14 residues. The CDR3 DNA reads TGCAGCGTTGGTGAGGGGGCGAGGAACTATGGCTACACCTTC. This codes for CSVGEGARNYGYTF.